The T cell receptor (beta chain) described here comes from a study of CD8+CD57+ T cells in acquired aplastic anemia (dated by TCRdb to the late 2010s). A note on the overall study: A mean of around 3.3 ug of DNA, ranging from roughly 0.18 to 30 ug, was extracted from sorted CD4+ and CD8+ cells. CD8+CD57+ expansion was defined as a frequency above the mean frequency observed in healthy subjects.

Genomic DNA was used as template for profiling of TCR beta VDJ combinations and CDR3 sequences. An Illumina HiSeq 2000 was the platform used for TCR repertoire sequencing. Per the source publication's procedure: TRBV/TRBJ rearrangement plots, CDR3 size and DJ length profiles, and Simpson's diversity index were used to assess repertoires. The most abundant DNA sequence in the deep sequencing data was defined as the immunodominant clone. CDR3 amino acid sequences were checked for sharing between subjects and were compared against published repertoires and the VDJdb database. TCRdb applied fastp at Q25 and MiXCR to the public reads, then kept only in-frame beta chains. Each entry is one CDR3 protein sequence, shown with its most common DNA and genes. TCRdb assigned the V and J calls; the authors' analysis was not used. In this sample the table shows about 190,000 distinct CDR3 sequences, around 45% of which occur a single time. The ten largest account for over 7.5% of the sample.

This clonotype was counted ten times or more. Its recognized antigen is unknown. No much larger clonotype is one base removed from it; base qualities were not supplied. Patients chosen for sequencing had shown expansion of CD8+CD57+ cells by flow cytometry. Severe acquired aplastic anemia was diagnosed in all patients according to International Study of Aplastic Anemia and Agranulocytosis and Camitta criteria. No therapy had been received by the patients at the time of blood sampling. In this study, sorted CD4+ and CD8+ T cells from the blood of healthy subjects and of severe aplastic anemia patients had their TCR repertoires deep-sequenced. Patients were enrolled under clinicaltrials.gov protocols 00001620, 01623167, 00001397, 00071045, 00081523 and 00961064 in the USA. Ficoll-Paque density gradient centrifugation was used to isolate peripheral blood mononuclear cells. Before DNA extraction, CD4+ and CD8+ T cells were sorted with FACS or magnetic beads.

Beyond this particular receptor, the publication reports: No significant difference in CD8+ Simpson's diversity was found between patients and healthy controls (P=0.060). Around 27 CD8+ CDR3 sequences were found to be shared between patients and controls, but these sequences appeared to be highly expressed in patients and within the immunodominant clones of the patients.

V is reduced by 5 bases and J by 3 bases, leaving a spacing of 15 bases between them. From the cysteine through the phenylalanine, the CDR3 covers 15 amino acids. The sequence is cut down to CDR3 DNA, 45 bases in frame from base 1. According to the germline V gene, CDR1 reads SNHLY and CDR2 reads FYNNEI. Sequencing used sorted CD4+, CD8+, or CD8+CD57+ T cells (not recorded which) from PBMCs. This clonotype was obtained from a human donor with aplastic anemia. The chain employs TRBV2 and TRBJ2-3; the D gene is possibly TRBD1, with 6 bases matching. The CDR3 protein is CASSFDRLRTDTQYF. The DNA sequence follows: TGTGCCAGCAGTTTCGACAGGCTTCGGACAGATACGCAGTATTTT. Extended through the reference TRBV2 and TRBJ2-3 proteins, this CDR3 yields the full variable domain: EPEVTQTPSHQVTQMGQEVILRCVPISNHLYFYWYRQILGQKVEFLVSFYNNEISEKSEIFDDQFSVERPDGSNFTLKIRSTKLEDSAMYFCASSFDRLRTDTQYFGPGTRLTVL.